This passage covers 21 T cell receptor beta chains from one sample sequenced in a study of cytomegalovirus exposure and HLA in healthy donors. In the PCR, 60 Vbeta and 13 Jbeta primers were used. Using immunoSEQ multiplex PCR, the repertoire was profiled, and TCRdb retains in-frame clones only, with some absent. Of some 100,000 clones in the sample, roughly three quarters were seen once. The sequenced sample was PBMCs. The receptors stem from a female donor in good health and CMV-seropositive.

The CDR3 nucleotides are TGTGCCAGCAGCTTAGGGGCAGGGGCCGCAGATACGCAGTATTTT. This sequence encodes CASSLGAGAADTQYF. The chain carries TRBV7-9 and TRBJ2-3; possible D gene TRBD1, 6 bases. Trimming stripped 1 base from V and 4 bases from J, with 12 bases between. There are 15 residues in the CDR3. Per the germline V gene, CDR1 is SEHNR and CDR2 is FQNEAQ (reference sequence).

The genes are TRBV7-6 and TRBJ2-7, with D unresolved. The CDR3 length is 13 residues. V lost 1 base to trimming and J lost 4 bases, with 8 bases between them. CDR1 and CDR2 from the germline V gene are SGHVS and FNYEAQ. The DNA of the CDR3 is TGTGCCAGCAGCTTAGGGAGTCCGTACGAGCAGTACTTC. This encodes CASSLGSPYEQYF.

The J gene is TRBJ1-1, the V gene TRBV5-1, with D perhaps matching TRBD1 (6 bases). CDR3 length equals 14 residues. Germline loops: CDR1 SGHRS, CDR2 YFSETQ. The germline V and J ends were trimmed by 4 bases and 3 bases, with 13 bases remaining between them. Here the CDR3 DNA reads TGCGCCAGCAGCGAGGACAGTTTTTACACTGAAGCTTTCTTT. The encoded protein is CASSEDSFYTEAFF.

This chain joins TRBV30 and TRBJ2-3; weak D call: TRBD2 (6 bases). Trimming removed 1 base from V and 0 bases from J, with 11 bases in between. This CDR3 spans 15 amino acids. CDR1 GTSNPN and CDR2 SVGIG come from the germline V gene (reference sequence). This CDR3 is CAWSAQGLSTDTQYF. For the CDR3, the DNA is TGTGCCTGGAGTGCTCAGGGACTTAGCACAGATACGCAGTATTTT.

This chain joins TRBV4-2 and TRBJ1-3; D gene uncertain. The germline V and J ends were trimmed by 0 bases and 0 bases, with 6 bases remaining between them. The CDR3 has 15 residues. The germline V gene has CDR1 LGHNA and CDR2 YNFKEQ. The CDR3 DNA is TGTGCCAGCAGCCAAGATGTCGGCTCTGGAAACACCATATATTTT. Its protein product is CASSQDVGSGNTIYF.

The V and J genes are TRBV18 and TRBJ1-1; D gene uncertain. Germline loops: CDR1 KGHSH, CDR2 LQKENI. This CDR3 is built from 14 residues. V was clipped by 3 bases and J by 1 base, with 9 bases between them. CDR3 coding DNA: TGTGCCAGCTCACCCGCGGGAGCGAACACTGAAGCTTTCTTT. It translates to CASSPAGANTEAFF.

J is TRBJ1-6 and V is TRBV5-1; possible D gene TRBD1, 5 bases. V dropped 6 bases and J dropped 5 bases, with 15 bases sitting between them. This CDR3 has 15 amino acids. Germline V gives CDR1 SGHRS, CDR2 YFSETQ. The CDR3 loop is CASIARGTDNSPLHF. CDR3 nucleotide sequence: TGCGCCAGCATCGCCCGGGGGACGGATAATTCACCCCTCCACTTT.

The sample holds a few counts of this clone. The chain is built from TRBV6-1 and TRBJ2-1; 12 positions match TRBD2. In germline, CDR1 is MNHNS, CDR2 SASEGT. V dropped 5 bases and J dropped 7; count of bases not matched to a gene: 6. The CDR3 runs to 15 residues. CDR3 sequence reads: CASSTLAGGTNEQFF. The CDR3 nucleotides read TGTGCCAGCAGTACCCTAGCGGGGGGGACTAATGAGCAGTTCTTC.

The chain uses TRBV30 and TRBJ2-2; 8 bases are shared with TRBD1. The trim removed 0 bases at V and 7 bases at J, leaving 7 bases unmatched. The CDR3 length is 15 residues. Per germline, CDR1 GTSNPN and CDR2 SVGIG (reference sequence). The CDR3 loop is CAWSVLDRDGGELFF. CDR3 bases: TGTGCCTGGAGTGTACTGGACAGGGACGGCGGGGAGCTGTTTTTT.

This clone appeared once. The chain joins TRBV7-2 to TRBJ1-1; 9 bases are a match to TRBD1. V lost 5 bases and J lost 1; bases outside the gene matches: 5. CDR1 SGHTA and CDR2 FQGNSA come from the germline V gene. The CDR3 totals 15 residues. The CDR3 DNA reads as TGTGCCAGCAGCCCCTCGGGACAGGGGAACACTGAAGCTTTCTTT. Its translation: CASSPSGQGNTEAFF.

The chain carries TRBV30 and TRBJ2-3; D is possibly TRBD2 (6 bases). The CDR3 consists of 15 residues. Trimming pared 3 bases from V and 0 bases from J, leaving 13 bases between. Looked up from germline, CDR1 is GTSNPN and CDR2 is SVGIG (reference sequence). The CDR3 DNA reads as TGTGCCTGGAGCCCTGGGGGGTATAGCACAGATACGCAGTATTTT. Protein product: CAWSPGGYSTDTQYF.

The rearrangement links TRBV6-5 to TRBJ2-7; the D gene is possibly TRBD1 (7 bases). The CDR3 is made up of 13 amino acids. Germline V CDR1 and CDR2: MNHEY, SVGAGI. Trimming removed 4 bases at V and 4 bases at J, with 11 bases between. The DNA of the CDR3 is TGTGCCAGCAGTTCCAGGGGGGATTACGAGCAGTACTTC. It codes for CASSSRGDYEQYF.

The chain has TRBV7-9 and TRBJ2-7; 8 nucleotides match TRBD1. Germline-derived CDR1 and CDR2 are SEHNR and FQNEAQ (reference sequence). V shed 1 base and J 6 bases; nucleotides not matched to a gene: 11. The CDR3 length is 16 residues. The CDR3: CASSLGWGQGAREQYF. The CDR3 DNA is TGTGCCAGCAGCTTAGGGTGGGGGCAGGGGGCGCGCGAGCAGTACTTC.

The chain joins TRBV19 to TRBJ2-1, with TRBD2 as a possible D gene (6 bases). The CDR3 runs 15 residues. The V end was cut by 9 bases, the J end by 2 bases, with 17 bases between. CDR1 and CDR2 from the germline V gene are LNHDA and SQIVND (reference sequence). The CDR3 loop is CASAALASAYNEQFF. CDR3 DNA sequence: TGTGCCAGCGCCGCCTTGGCTAGCGCCTACAATGAGCAGTTCTTC.

This sequence joins TRBV14 and TRBJ2-7; weak D call: TRBD2 (5 bases). Looked up from germline, CDR1 is SGHDN and CDR2 is FVKESK. This CDR3 comprises 16 residues. Between the trimmed V and J ends, which lost 0 bases and 3 bases, there was a span of 15 bases. The CDR3 nucleotides are TGTGCCAGCAGCCAAGATCGTGGGGAGTCTATCTACGAGCAGTACTTC. This translates into CASSQDRGESIYEQYF.

This clone has only a few counts. A read error may account for a junction end that differs from germline. The chain carries TRBV7-9 and TRBJ2-3; 8 positions agree with TRBD2. Germline V lookup: CDR1 SEHNR, CDR2 FQNEAQ (reference sequence). This CDR3 comprises 16 residues. CDR3 nucleotide sequence: TGTTCCAGCAGCTCCCGGATAGCGGGGATTTTAGATACGCAGTATTTT. It codes for CSSSSRIAGILDTQYF.

J is TRBJ2-1 and V is TRBV14; possibly TRBD2 for D (7 bases). Trimming pared 3 bases from V and 3 bases from J, leaving 15 bases between. The germline CDR1 and CDR2 sequences are SGHDN and FVKESK. The CDR3 consists of 16 residues. CDR3: CASSQLGGQGYNEQFF. CDR3 sequence (DNA): TGTGCCAGCAGCCAGCTCGGGGGGCAGGGCTACAATGAGCAGTTCTTC. Full variable domain (missing parts from reference TRBV14 and TRBJ2-1): EAGVTQFPSHSVIEKGQTVTLRCDPISGHDNLYWYRRVMGKEIKFLLHFVKESKQDESGMPNNRFLAERTGGTYSTLKVQPAELEDSGVYFCASSQLGGQGYNEQFFGPGTRLTVL.

The chain is built from TRBV4-1 and TRBJ2-1; a weak D match, TRBD2 (6 bases). The V end was cut by 0 bases, the J end by 1 base, with 19 bases between. The CDR3 covers 19 residues. CDR1 and CDR2 from the germline V gene are MGHRA and YSYEKL. The CDR3 loop is CASSQDSAGSGKSYNEQFF. CDR3 nucleotides: TGCGCCAGCAGCCAAGATTCGGCGGGATCGGGTAAATCCTACAATGAGCAGTTCTTC.

The chain links TRBV6-5 to TRBJ2-2; 8 bases align to TRBD1. The ends lost 2 bases at V and 4 bases at J; junction bases unmatched: 3. Germline loops: CDR1 MNHEY, CDR2 SVGAGI. The CDR3 length is 15 residues. The CDR3 is CASSYATGATGELFF. CDR3 sequence (DNA): TGTGCCAGCAGTTACGCGACAGGGGCCACCGGGGAGCTGTTTTTT.

This clone was recorded a few times. This chain links TRBV6-5 with TRBJ1-3; a weak D match, TRBD1 (5 bases). This CDR3 spans 16 amino acids. With 0 bases removed from V and 0 bases from J, the gap between germline ends came to 9 bases. The germline gives CDR1 MNHEY, CDR2 SVGAGI. The CDR3 spells CASSYSTATSGNTIYF. CDR3 nucleotide sequence: TGTGCCAGCAGTTACTCGACAGCCACCTCTGGAAACACCATATATTTT.

The V call is TRBV7-8, the J call TRBJ2-5; D possibly corresponds to TRBD1 (5 bases). This CDR3 comprises 13 residues. V was pared by 2 bases and J by 3 bases, with 7 bases between. Germline V gene data show CDR1 as SGHVS and CDR2 as FQNEAQ. The CDR3 DNA reads as TGTGCCAGCAGCTTAACCAGGGAAGAGACCCAGTACTTC. Encoded protein: CASSLTREETQYF.